This T cell receptor beta chain appears in the sequencing data of a study of STAT5B mutations in CD4+ large granular lymphocyte leukemia. In regard to this clone: The target antigen is unknown.

Sequenced by immunoSEQ multiplex PCR; TCRdb stores in-frame clones only, minus some. Counted here are 30,000 or so clones, roughly 91% occurring once; the ten biggest clones make up 0.4% to 0.5%. CDR1 and CDR2 (germline): SGHRS, YFSETQ. The CDR3 length is 14 residues. The J segment lost 1 base and the V segment lost 3 bases, leaving 3 bases of the junction unmatched. Points from the study as a whole: TRBV06-family usage was enriched in top patient clones (8/27) versus controls (2/35). 25% of private leukemic clonotypes occurred rarely in other patients' non-leukemic repertoires.

This chain joins TRBV5-1 and TRBJ1-1, with 7 bases that match TRBD1. The source material was CD4+ T cells from blood buffy coats. The TCR sequence derives from a human donor in good health. The chain's CDR3 is CASSSGQPNTEAFF. CDR3 coding DNA: TGCGCCAGCAGCTCGGGACAGCCGAACACTGAAGCTTTCTTT.